This is a list of T cell receptor beta chains from one sample in a study of technical replicates of blood from a few donors. Method: immunoSEQ multiplex PCR; TCRdb's copy keeps in-frame clones and lacks some. The table has roughly 15,000 clones, around nine tenths seen once; the top ten hold 9.5% to 11%. What was sequenced was PBMCs. These TCRs come from a human donor in good health. Each CDR3 is given with its conserved first and last residue. A D gene is named only where the DNA matches it firmly. Size is omitted from some rows. Given values are once, few, many or a class for expanded clones.

d_call	v_call	j_call	clone_size	cdr3_nt	cdr3_aa
TRBD1	TRBV28	TRBJ1-4	-	TGTGCCAGCAGTTCATCCGGGACAGGGGATGAAAAACTGTTTTTT	CASSSSGTGDEKLFF
-	TRBV16	TRBJ2-1	-	TGTGCCAGCAGCCGTGGTAGATACAATGAGCAGTTCTTC	CASSRGRYNEQFF
TRBD2	TRBV27	TRBJ2-3	-	TGTGCCAGCAGCCGTAGCGGGAGGCTCACAGATACGCAGTATTTT	CASSRSGRLTDTQYF
TRBD2	TRBV28	TRBJ2-1	-	TGTGCCAGCAGTTTAGTGAGCGGGAGTGAGGATGAGCAGTTCTTC	CASSLVSGSEDEQFF
-	TRBV5-1	TRBJ2-3	-	TGCGCCAGCAGCGCGGGCAGCCCAAGGACTATTAGGGGCACAGATACGCAGTATTTT	CASSAGSPRTIRGTDTQYF
-	TRBV5-1	TRBJ2-7	-	TGCGCCAGCAGCTCGGGAGACTACTACGAGCAGTACTTC	CASSSGDYYEQYF
-	TRBV11-2	TRBJ1-1	few	TGTGCCAGCAGCTTAGGTCTAACAGAGAACACTGAAGCTTTCTTT	CASSLGLTENTEAFF
TRBD1	TRBV30	TRBJ2-4	-	TGTGCCTGGAGTGTCACAGGGGTAGGGGCCAAAAACATTCAGTACTTC	CAWSVTGVGAKNIQYF
-	TRBV18	TRBJ2-1	-	TGTGCCAGCTCACCACTACTAACAGGATACAATGAGCAGTTCTTC	CASSPLLTGYNEQFF
-	TRBV5-1	TRBJ2-6	-	TGCGCCAGCAGCTTAAACCCGACAAGTCTCTCTGGGGCCAACGTCCTGACTTTC	CASSLNPTSLSGANVLTF
TRBD2	TRBV5-1	TRBJ2-2	-	TGCGCCAGCAGTTCTGTAGCGGGAAACACCGGGGAGCTGTTTTTT	CASSSVAGNTGELFF
TRBD2	TRBV18	TRBJ2-7	-	TGTGCCAGCTCACCTAACCCTCCTAGCGGGCACACCTACGAGCAGTACTTC	CASSPNPPSGHTYEQYF
-	TRBV9	TRBJ2-5	-	TGTGCCAGCAGCGCCCCAGGACTACCACAAGAGACCCAGTACTTC	CASSAPGLPQETQYF
-	TRBV6-4	TRBJ2-3	-	TGTGCCAGCAGCGGGAGTGAGGCAGATACGCAGTATTTT	CASSGSEADTQYF
-	TRBV2	TRBJ2-1	-	TGTGCCAGCAGTTCTGACAGTCCCTCCTACAATGAGCAGTTCTTC	CASSSDSPSYNEQFF
TRBD2	TRBV10-1	TRBJ2-7	-	TGCGCCAGCAGTCTATTAGCGGGAGTCGAGCAGTACTTC	CASSLLAGVEQYF
-	TRBV7-9	TRBJ2-7	few	TGTGCCAGCAGCTTACTTAGCGGACCCTACGAGCAGTACTTC	CASSLLSGPYEQYF
-	TRBV2	TRBJ2-7	-	TGTGCCAGCAGTTCGGACAGCTACGAGCAGTACTTC	CASSSDSYEQYF
TRBD1	TRBV10-2	TRBJ1-5	-	TGCGCCAGCAGTGGGACAGGTAATCAGCCCCAGCATTTT	CASSGTGNQPQHF
TRBD2	TRBV19	TRBJ2-1	-	TGTGCCAGCGCGGGAGGGGTTGAGCAGTTCTTC	CASAGGVEQFF
TRBD1	TRBV29-1	TRBJ1-2	-	TGCAGCGTCCGGACAGGGGGCGACTATGGCTACACCTTC	CSVRTGGDYGYTF
-	TRBV10-3	TRBJ2-1	-	TGTGCCATCAGTGAGTCGAAGGTCCTTATACAGAACAATGAGCAGTTCTTC	CAISESKVLIQNNEQFF
-	TRBV5-1	TRBJ1-1	-	TGCGCCACCAGGGAGGTACCGGGGTCTGAAGCTTTCTTT	CATREVPGSEAFF
TRBD1	TRBV6-6	TRBJ1-2	-	TGTGCCAGCAGTTACGCAGGGGGCTCTAGCTATGGCTACACCTTC	CASSYAGGSSYGYTF
-	TRBV15	TRBJ1-2	-	TGTGCCACCAGCAGAGACAGGGGTAACTATGGCTACACCTTC	CATSRDRGNYGYTF
TRBD1	TRBV7-9	TRBJ1-2	-	TGTGCCAGCAGCCCCGGACAGGGGGGCGATATTGACTATGGCTACACCTTC	CASSPGQGGDIDYGYTF
-	TRBV6-1	TRBJ1-2	few	TGTGCCAGCAGTGAGGCGGCAATCGGCTACACCTTC	CASSEAAIGYTF
-	TRBV10-2	TRBJ2-7	-	TGCGCCAGCAGTGAGAGTTTGCTCCCAGGGGCTCTCTCCTACGAGCAGTACTTC	CASSESLLPGALSYEQYF
-	TRBV2	TRBJ2-5	-	TGTGCCAGCAAGCGGGAAGAGACCCAGTACTTC	CASKREETQYF
TRBD1	TRBV5-1	TRBJ2-5	-	TGCGCCAGCAGCTTGGCCCCAGGGGGCGCAGAGACCCAGTACTTC	CASSLAPGGAETQYF
-	TRBV20-1	TRBJ2-1	-	TGCAGTGCTCCAGAGGTAAATGAGCAGTTCTTC	CSAPEVNEQFF
-	TRBV30	TRBJ1-4	-	TGTGCCTGGAGGAGAGGACAGAATGAAAAACTGTTTTTT	CAWRRGQNEKLFF
TRBD2	TRBV7-2	TRBJ2-1	once	TGTGCCAGCAGAAATAGCGGGGGCACCTACAATGAGCAGTTCTTC	CASRNSGGTYNEQFF
TRBD2	TRBV10-1	TRBJ2-4	-	TGCGCCAGCAGTGAGTTCCCAAGCGGGAGAGTAGGGAACATTCAGTACTTC	CASSEFPSGRVGNIQYF
TRBD2	TRBV7-8	TRBJ2-1	once	TGTGCCAGCAGCTTAGTGAGCGGGAGGGCCAATGAGCAGTTCTTC	CASSLVSGRANEQFF
-	TRBV5-1	TRBJ2-1	-	TGCGCCAGCGGGCCAGAGGTTGGAGGAATCAATGAGCAGTTCTTC	CASGPEVGGINEQFF
-	TRBV7-2	TRBJ2-1	-	TGTGCCAGCAGGAGAGACAGGCGGGCCATTAACAATGAGCAGTTCTTC	CASRRDRRAINNEQFF
-	TRBV11-2	TRBJ2-3	-	TGTGCCAGCAGCACCGGCAGCGGGACAGATACGCAGTATTTT	CASSTGSGTDTQYF
TRBD2	TRBV5-1	TRBJ2-1	-	TGCGCCAGCAGCCTCGGACTAGCTTCCTACAATGAGCAGTTCTTC	CASSLGLASYNEQFF
TRBD2	TRBV5-1	TRBJ2-1	-	TGCGCCAGCAGGGGGGGACTAGCGGACAATGAGCAGTTCTTC	CASRGGLADNEQFF
-	TRBV28	TRBJ2-7	-	TGTGCCAGCAGTTTCAATAGCGAGCAGTACTTC	CASSFNSEQYF
-	TRBV15	TRBJ2-5	once	TGTGCCACCAGCAGAGGGCAGGGTGGAGAGACCCAGTACTTC	CATSRGQGGETQYF
TRBD2	TRBV5-1	TRBJ2-1	-	TGCGCCAGCAGCCCGGGACTAGCGACGAGTGAGCAGTTCTTC	CASSPGLATSEQFF
TRBD2	TRBV9	TRBJ2-1	-	TGTGCCAGCAGCCCCAGCGGGAGCTCCTACAATGAGCAGTTCTTC	CASSPSGSSYNEQFF
TRBD2	TRBV6-6	TRBJ2-7	-	TGTGCCAGCAGTTACTCGGAACTAGCGGTCGGGGAGCAGTACTTC	CASSYSELAVGEQYF
-	TRBV28	TRBJ2-7	-	TGTGCCAGTTCCCGAGCCTCCTACGAGCAGTACTTC	CASSRASYEQYF
TRBD2	TRBV5-4	TRBJ2-7	once	TGTGCCAGCAGTGGGGGGGGGATCTACGAGCAGTACTTC	CASSGGGIYEQYF
-	TRBV6-1	TRBJ1-6	-	TGTGCCAGCAACCCCTACGGAGGGGTCAATTCACCCCTCCACTTT	CASNPYGGVNSPLHF
-	TRBV7-8	TRBJ1-2	once	TGTGCCAGCAGCTTAGCGCCAGGGCCCAACTATGGCTACACCTTC	CASSLAPGPNYGYTF
-	TRBV7-8	TRBJ2-7	-	TGTGCCAGCAGCCCCCTGCCCGTGGGTCCTACTACCTACGAGCAGTACTTC	CASSPLPVGPTTYEQYF
TRBD1	TRBV9	TRBJ1-1	few	TGTGCCAGCAGCGTAGGGACAGGGGGCGGTGGGGTTGAAGCTTTCTTT	CASSVGTGGGGVEAFF
TRBD2	TRBV19	TRBJ2-5	-	TGTGCCACCCAGGGGGGAGCGGGAGGGTCGGAGACCCAGTACTTC	CATQGGAGGSETQYF
TRBD1	TRBV14	TRBJ1-2	few	TGTGCCAGCAGCCAAGGGGGACAGGGGCGCTATGGCTACACCTTC	CASSQGGQGRYGYTF
-	TRBV28	TRBJ1-2	-	TGTGCCAGCAGGCGGGAGATCGCTGATGGCTACACCTTC	CASRREIADGYTF
TRBD2	TRBV6-4	TRBJ2-3	-	TGTGCCAGCAGCCGACTAGCGGGGGGCACAGATACGCAGTATTTT	CASSRLAGGTDTQYF
TRBD2	TRBV27	TRBJ2-3	-	TGTGCCAGCAGTGTCTACCCACTAGCGGGCCGGACGAATACGCAGTATTTT	CASSVYPLAGRTNTQYF
TRBD1	TRBV6-5	TRBJ1-1	-	TGTGCCAGCAGCCGTAAGGGACAGATGAACACTGAAGCTTTCTTT	CASSRKGQMNTEAFF
TRBD1	TRBV2	TRBJ2-2	-	TGTGCCAGCAGAAACTACAGGGGATCCGGGGAGCTGTTTTTT	CASRNYRGSGELFF
-	TRBV18	TRBJ2-2	-	TGTGCCAGCTCGCCCGAGATTGGCGGGGAGCTGTTTTTT	CASSPEIGGELFF